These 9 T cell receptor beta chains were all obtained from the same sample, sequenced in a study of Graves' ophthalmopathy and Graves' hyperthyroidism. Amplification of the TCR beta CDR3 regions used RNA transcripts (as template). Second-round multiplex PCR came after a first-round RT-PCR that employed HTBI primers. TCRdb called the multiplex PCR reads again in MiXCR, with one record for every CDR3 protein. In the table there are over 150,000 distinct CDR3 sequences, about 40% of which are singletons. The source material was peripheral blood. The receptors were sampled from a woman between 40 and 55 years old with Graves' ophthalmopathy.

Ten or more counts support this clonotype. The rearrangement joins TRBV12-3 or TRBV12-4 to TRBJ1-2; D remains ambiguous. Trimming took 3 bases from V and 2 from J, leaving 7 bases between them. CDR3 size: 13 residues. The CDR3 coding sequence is TGTGCCAGCAGTTTGGGCAGAAACTATGGCTACACCTTC. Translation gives CASSLGRNYGYTF.

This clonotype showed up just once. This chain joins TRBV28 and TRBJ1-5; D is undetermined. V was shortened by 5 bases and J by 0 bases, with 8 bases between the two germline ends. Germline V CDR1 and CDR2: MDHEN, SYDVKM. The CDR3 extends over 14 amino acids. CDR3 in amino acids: CASSPHSSNQPQHF. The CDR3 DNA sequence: TGTGCCAGCAGTCCCCACAGTAGCAATCAGCCCCAGCATTTT. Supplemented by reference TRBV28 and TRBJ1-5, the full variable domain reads DVKVTQSSRYLVKRTGEKVFLECVQDMDHENMFWYRQDPGLGLRLIYFSYDVKMKEKGDIPEGYSVSREKKERFSLILESASTNQTSMYLCASSPHSSNQPQHFGDGTRLSIL.

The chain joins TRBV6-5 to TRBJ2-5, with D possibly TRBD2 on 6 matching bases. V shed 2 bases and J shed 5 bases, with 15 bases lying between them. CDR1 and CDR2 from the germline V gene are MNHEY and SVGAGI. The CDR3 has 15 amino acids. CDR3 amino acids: CASSYNRRVLETQYF. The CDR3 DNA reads TGTGCCAGCAGTTACAATAGGAGGGTTTTGGAGACCCAGTACTTC.

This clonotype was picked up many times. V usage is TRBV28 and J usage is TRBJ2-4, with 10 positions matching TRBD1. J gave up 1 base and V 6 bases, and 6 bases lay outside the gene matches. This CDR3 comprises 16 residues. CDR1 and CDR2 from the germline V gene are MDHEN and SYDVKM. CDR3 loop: CASRRQGAKAKNIQYF. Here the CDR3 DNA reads TGTGCCAGCAGGAGACAGGGGGCGAAGGCCAAAAACATTCAGTACTTC.

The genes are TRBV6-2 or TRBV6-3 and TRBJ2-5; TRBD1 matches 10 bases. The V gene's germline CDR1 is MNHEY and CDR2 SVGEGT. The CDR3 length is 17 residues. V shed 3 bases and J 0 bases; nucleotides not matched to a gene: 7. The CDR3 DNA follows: TGTGCCAGCAGTTATGTGACAGGGGGCGAGGACCAAGAGACCCAGTACTTC. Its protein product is CASSYVTGGEDQETQYF.

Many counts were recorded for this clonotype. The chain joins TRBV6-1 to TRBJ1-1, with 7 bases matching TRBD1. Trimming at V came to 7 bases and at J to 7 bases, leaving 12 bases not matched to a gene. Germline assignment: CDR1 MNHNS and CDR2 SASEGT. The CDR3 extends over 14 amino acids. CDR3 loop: CASNPRGGQGEAFF. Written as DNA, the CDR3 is TGTGCCAGCAACCCCAGGGGGGGGCAGGGTGAAGCTTTCTTT.

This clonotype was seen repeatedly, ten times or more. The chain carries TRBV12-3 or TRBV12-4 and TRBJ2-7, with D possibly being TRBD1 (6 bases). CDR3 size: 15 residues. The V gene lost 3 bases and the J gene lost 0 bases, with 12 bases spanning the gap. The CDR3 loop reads CASSLGQTLSYEQYF. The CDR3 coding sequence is TGTGCCAGCAGTTTGGGACAAACGCTCTCCTACGAGCAGTACTTC.

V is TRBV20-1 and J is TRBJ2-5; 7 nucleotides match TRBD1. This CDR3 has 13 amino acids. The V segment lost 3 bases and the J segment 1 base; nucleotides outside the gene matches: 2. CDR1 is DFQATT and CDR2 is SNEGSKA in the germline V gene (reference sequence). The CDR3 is CSASGQVQETQYF. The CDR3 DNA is TGCAGTGCTAGTGGACAGGTCCAAGAGACCCAGTACTTC.

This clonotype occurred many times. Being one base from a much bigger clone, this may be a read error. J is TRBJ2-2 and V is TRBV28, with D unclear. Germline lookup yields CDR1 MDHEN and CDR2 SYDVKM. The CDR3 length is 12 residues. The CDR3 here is CASSRGTRELFF. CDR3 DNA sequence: TGTGCCAGCAGTCGAGGCACCAGGGAGCTGTTTTTT.